This T cell receptor beta chain is from a study of identical twins. Study observations and caveats: For out-of-frame alpha sequences shared by twins, low generation probability was in excess.

A universal primer site was created by template switching, with the cDNA bearing unique molecular identifiers. TCRdb re-called the 5' RACE reads with MiXCR, one entry per CDR3 protein. The repertoire has 1.5 million to 2 million distinct CDR3 sequences, less than 40% of them found once; the top ten carry around 0.3%. This clonotype has a count of ten or more. Antigen unknown. Healthy Caucasians made up all donors. This CDR3 is 15 amino acids long. J was trimmed by 6 bases and V by 5 bases; bases with no gene match: 8. Specimen: cord blood. The TCR was taken from a newborn girl in good health. The gene calls are TRBV12-3 or TRBV12-4 and TRBJ2-3, with 10 bases identical to TRBD1. The CDR3 DNA follows: TGTGCCAGCAGTCGTGTGGGACAGGGGTCGGATACGCAGTATTTT. Protein sequence: CASSRVGQGSDTQYF.